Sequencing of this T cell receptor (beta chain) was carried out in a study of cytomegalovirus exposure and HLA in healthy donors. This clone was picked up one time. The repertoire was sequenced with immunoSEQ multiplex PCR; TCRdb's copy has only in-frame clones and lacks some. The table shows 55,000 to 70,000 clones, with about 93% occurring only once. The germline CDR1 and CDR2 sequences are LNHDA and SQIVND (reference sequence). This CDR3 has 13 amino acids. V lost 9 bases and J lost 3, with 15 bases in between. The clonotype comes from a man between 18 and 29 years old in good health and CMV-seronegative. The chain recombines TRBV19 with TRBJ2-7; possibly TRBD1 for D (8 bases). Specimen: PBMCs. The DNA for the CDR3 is TGTGCCAGCGGGACAGGCGGGGGCTACGAGCAGTACTTC. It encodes CASGTGGGYEQYF.